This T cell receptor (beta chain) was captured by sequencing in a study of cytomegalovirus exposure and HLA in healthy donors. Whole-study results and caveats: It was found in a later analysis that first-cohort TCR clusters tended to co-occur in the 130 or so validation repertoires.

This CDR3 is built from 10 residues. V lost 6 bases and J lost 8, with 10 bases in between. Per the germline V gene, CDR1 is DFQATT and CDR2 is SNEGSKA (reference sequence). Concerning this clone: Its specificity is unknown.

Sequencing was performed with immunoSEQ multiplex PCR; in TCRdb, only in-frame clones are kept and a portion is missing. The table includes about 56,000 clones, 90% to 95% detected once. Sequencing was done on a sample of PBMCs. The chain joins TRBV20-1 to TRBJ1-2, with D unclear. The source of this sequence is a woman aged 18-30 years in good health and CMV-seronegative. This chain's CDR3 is CSARGGGYTF. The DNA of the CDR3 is TGCAGTGCCCGGGGAGGGGGCTACACCTTC.